The sample holds a few counts of the clone carrying this TCR beta chain. Its antigen is unidentified. The data were obtained in a study of T cells in Graves' hyperthyroidism and ophthalmopathy. RNA transcripts gave rise to amplified TCR beta CDR3 regions. HTBI primers were the set used in a first-round RT-PCR of the TCR CDR3. TCRdb re-analysed the multiplex PCR reads in MiXCR, keeping a single row per CDR3 protein. In the table there are 500,000 to 600,000 distinct CDR3 sequences, more than 45% of which are singletons. Each diagnosis drew on symptoms, thyroxine, TRAb, thyroid ultrasound and orbital computed tomography findings. Study findings and constraints: In validation, the model predicted ophthalmopathy. These predictions came a median about 6 months before onset. Most expanded thyroid clonotypes above 0.001 also appeared in blood. A model of 13 V-J pairs discriminated ophthalmopathy from stable hyperthyroidism.

The germline V gene has CDR1 SEHNR and CDR2 FQNEAQ (reference sequence). There are 14 residues in the CDR3. Trimming cost V 7 bases and J 3 bases; bases outside gene matches: 6. J is TRBJ2-5 and V is TRBV7-9; TRBD2 agrees at 9 bases. The sequence derives from an adult woman with Graves' disease, either hyperthyroidism or ophthalmopathy (not recorded which). What was sequenced was peripheral blood or thyroid tissue (not recorded which). The CDR3 DNA is TGTGCCAGCACCCAATTAGCGGGAGAAGAGACCCAGTACTTC. It is translated as CASTQLAGEETQYF. Full variable domain (missing parts from reference TRBV7-9 and TRBJ2-5): DTGVSQNPRHKITKRGQNVTFRCDPISEHNRLYWYRQTLGQGPEFLTYFQNEAQLEKSRLLSDRFSAERPKGSFSTLEIQRTEQGDSAMYLCASTQLAGEETQYFGPGTRLLVL.